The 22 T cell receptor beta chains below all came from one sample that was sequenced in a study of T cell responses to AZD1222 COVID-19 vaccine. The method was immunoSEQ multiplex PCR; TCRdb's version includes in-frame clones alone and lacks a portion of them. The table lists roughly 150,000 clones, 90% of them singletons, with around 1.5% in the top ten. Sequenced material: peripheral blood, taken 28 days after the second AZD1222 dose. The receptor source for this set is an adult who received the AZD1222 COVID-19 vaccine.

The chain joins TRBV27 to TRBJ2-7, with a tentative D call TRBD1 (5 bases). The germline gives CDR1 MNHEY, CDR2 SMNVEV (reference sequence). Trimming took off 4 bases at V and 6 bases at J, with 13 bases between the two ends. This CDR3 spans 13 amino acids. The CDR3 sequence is CASSYRQSREQYF. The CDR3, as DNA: TGTGCCAGCAGTTACAGGCAGTCTCGCGAGCAGTACTTC.

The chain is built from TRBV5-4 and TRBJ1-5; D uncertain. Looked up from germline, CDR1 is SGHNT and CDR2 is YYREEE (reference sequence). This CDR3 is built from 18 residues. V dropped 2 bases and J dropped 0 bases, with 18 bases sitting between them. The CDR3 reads CASSFTGRTSYSNQPQHF. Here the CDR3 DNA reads TGTGCCAGCAGCTTTACCGGGCGTACGAGCTATAGCAATCAGCCCCAGCATTTT.

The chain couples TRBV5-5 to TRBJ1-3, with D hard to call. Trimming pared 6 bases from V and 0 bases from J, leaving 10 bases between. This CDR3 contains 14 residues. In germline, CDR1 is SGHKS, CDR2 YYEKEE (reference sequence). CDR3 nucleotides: TGTGCCAGCACTAACAGCGCCTCTGGAAACACCATATATTTT. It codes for CASTNSASGNTIYF.

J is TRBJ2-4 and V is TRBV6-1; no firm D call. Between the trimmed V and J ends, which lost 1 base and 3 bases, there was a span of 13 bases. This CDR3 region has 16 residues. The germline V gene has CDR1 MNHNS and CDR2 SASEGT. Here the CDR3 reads CASSEGLGLSKNIQYF. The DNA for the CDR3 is TGTGCCAGCAGTGAAGGGCTGGGGTTGAGCAAAAACATTCAGTACTTC.

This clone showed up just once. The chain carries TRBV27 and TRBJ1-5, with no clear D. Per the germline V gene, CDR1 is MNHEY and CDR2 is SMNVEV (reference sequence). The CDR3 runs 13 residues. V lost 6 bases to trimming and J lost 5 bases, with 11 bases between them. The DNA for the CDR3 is TGTGCCAGCAGCAGAAACGGGGATCAGCCCCAGCATTTT. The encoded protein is CASSRNGDQPQHF.

The CDR3 here is CALRADGSNQPQHF. Written as DNA, the CDR3 is TGTGCCTTAAGGGCGGACGGAAGCAATCAGCCCCAGCATTTT. This chain links TRBV2 with TRBJ1-5; D remains unclear. In germline, CDR1 is SNHLY, CDR2 FYNNEI. Between the trimmed V and J ends, which lost 11 bases and 1 base, there was a span of 15 bases. The length of the CDR3 is 14 residues.

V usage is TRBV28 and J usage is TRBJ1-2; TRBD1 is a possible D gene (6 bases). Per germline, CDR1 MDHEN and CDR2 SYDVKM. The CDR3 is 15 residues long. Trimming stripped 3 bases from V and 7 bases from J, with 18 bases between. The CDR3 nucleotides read TGTGCCAGCAGTTTCTTATTGGGGGCCACCTCTGGCTACACCTTC. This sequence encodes CASSFLLGATSGYTF.

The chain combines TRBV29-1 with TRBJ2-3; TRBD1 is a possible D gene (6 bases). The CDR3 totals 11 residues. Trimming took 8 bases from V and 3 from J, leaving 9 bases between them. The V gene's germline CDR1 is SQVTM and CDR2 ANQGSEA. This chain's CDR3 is CSLRGTDTQYF. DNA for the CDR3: TGCAGCCTAAGGGGGACAGATACGCAGTATTTT.

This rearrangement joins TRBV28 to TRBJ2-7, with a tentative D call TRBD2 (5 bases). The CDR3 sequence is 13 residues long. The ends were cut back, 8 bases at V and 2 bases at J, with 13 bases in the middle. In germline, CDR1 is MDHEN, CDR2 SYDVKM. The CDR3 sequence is CASDSSGAYEQYF. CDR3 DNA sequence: TGTGCCAGCGATAGTTCCGGGGCCTACGAGCAGTACTTC. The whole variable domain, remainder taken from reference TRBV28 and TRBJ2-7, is DVKVTQSSRYLVKRTGEKVFLECVQDMDHENMFWYRQDPGLGLRLIYFSYDVKMKEKGDIPEGYSVSREKKERFSLILESASTNQTSMYLCASDSSGAYEQYFGPGTRLTVT.

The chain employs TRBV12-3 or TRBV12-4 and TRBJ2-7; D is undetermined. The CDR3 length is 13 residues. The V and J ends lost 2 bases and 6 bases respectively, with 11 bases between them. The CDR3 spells CASSLSLPSEQYF. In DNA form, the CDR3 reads TGTGCCAGCAGTTTATCCCTACCGTCCGAGCAGTACTTC.

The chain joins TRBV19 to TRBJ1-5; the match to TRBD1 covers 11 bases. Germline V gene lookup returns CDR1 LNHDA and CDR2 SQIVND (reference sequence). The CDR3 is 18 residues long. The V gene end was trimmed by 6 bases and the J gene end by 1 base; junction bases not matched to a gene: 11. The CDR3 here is CASRKVDRGRVSNQPQHF. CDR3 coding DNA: TGTGCCAGTAGAAAGGTGGACAGGGGGCGTGTGAGCAATCAGCCCCAGCATTTT.

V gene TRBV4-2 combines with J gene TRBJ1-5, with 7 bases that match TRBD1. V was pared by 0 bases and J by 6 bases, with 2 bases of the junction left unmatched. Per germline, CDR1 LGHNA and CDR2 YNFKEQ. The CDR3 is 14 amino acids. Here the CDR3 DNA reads TGTGCCAGCAGCCAAGACTCAGGGGGTCAGCCCCAGCATTTT. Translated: CASSQDSGGQPQHF.

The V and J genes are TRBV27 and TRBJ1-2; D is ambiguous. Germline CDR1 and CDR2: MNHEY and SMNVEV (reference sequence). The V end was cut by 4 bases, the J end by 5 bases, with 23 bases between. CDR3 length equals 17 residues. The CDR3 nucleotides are TGTGCCAGCAGTTCAACCCGGACCCTCGGGTTTCGGTATGGCTACACCTTC. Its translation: CASSSTRTLGFRYGYTF.

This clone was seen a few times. In DNA form, the CDR3 reads TGTGCCAGCAGCCCGGGGAGGCGCACTGAAGCTTTCTTT. It translates to CASSPGRRTEAFF. The chain links TRBV12-3 or TRBV12-4 to TRBJ1-1; no clear D gene. This CDR3 is built from 13 residues. Deletions cut 6 bases from V and 4 bases from J, with 12 bases between.

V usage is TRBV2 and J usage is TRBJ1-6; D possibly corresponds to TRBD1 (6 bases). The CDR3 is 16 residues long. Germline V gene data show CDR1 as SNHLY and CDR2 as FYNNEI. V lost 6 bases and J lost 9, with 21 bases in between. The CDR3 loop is CASSTATGGASSPLHF. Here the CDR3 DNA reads TGTGCCAGCAGCACCGCGACGGGGGGCGCAAGTTCACCCCTCCACTTT.

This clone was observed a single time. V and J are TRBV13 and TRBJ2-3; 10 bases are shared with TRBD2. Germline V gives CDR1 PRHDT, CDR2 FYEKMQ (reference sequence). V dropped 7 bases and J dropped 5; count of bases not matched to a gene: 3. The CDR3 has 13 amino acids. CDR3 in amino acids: CASTAGGKDTQYF. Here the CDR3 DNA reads TGTGCCAGCACAGCGGGAGGGAAAGATACGCAGTATTTT. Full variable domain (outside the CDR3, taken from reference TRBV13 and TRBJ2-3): AAGVIQSPRHLIKEKRETATLKCYPIPRHDTVYWYQQGPGQDPQFLISFYEKMQSDKGSIPDRFSAQQFSDYHSELNMSSLELGDSALYFCASTAGGKDTQYFGPGTRLTVL.

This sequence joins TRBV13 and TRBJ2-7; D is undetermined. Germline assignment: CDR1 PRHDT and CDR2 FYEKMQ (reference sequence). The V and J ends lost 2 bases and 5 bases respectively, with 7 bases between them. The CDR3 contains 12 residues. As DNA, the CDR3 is TGTGCCAGCAGCTTACTAGTAAACGAGCAGTACTTC. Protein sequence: CASSLLVNEQYF.

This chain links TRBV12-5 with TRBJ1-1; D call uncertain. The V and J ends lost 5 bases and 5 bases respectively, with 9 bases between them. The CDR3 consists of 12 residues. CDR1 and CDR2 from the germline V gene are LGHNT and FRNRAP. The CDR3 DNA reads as TGTGCTAGTGGTCATGGTGGAACTGAAGCTTTCTTT. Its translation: CASGHGGTEAFF.

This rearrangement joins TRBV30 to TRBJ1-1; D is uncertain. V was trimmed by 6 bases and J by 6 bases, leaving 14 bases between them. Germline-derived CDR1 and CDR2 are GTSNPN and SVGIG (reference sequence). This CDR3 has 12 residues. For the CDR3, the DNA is TGTGCCTGCAGAGCCCGGGTGGCTGAAGCTTTCTTT. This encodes CACRARVAEAFF.

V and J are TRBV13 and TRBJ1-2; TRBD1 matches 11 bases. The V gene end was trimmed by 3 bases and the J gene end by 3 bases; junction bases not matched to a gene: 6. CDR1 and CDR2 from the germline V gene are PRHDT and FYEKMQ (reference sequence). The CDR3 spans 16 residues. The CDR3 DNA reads TGTGCCAGCAGCTTTGGGACAGGGGGTTCAGACTATGGCTACACCTTC. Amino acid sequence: CASSFGTGGSDYGYTF.

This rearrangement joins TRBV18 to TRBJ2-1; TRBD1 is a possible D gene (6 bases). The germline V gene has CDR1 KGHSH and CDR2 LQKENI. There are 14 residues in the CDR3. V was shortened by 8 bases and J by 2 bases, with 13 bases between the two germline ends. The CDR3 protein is CASTGGGAYNEQFF. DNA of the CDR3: TGTGCCAGCACCGGTGGGGGCGCCTACAATGAGCAGTTCTTC.

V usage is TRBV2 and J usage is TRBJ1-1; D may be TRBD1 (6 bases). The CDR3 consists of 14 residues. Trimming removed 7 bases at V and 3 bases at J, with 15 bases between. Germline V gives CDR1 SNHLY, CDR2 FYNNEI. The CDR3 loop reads CASNEERGYTEAFF. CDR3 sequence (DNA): TGTGCCAGCAACGAGGAGAGGGGGTACACTGAAGCTTTCTTT.